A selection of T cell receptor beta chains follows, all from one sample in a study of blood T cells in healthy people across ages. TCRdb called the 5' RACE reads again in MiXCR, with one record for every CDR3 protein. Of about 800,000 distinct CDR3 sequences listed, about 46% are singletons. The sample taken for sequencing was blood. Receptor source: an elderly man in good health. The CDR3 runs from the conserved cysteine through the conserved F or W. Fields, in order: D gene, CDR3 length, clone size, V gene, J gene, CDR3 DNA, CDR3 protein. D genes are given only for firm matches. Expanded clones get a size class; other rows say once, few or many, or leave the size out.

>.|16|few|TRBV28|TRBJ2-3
TGTGCCAGCAGTCACCGTCGGGCAGGGGAGGCAGATACGCAGTATTTT
CASSHRRAGEADTQYF
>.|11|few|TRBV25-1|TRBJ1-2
TGTGCCAGCAGGACCGGGAATGGCTACACCTTC
CASRTGNGYTF
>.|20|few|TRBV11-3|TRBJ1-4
TGTGCCAGCAGCGCCCAGGGAAATAAGGGGCTCTTGTCCACTAATGAAAAACTGTTTTTT
CASSAQGNKGLLSTNEKLFF
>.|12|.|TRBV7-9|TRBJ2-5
TGTGCCAGCAGCTCCACTCTTATTGAGCAGTACTTC
CASSSTLIEQYF
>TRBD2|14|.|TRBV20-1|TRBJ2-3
TGCAGTGCTGTGGGACTAGCGGTTGGAGATACGCAGTATTTT
CSAVGLAVGDTQYF
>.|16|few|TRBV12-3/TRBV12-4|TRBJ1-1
TGTGCCAGCAGTTTATACGGAGGGGCGAAGAACACTGAAGCTTTCTTT
CASSLYGGAKNTEAFF
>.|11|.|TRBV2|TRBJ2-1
TGTGCCAGTGACGAGTACAATGAGCAGTTCTTC
CASDEYNEQFF
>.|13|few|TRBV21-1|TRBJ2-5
TGTGCCAGCAGCAAAGGATTGAAGGAGACCCAGTACTTC
CASSKGLKETQYF
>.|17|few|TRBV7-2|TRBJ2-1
TGTGCCAGCAGCTTAGCCAACCTAGCTCGTTCCTACAATGAGCAGTTCTTC
CASSLANLARSYNEQFF
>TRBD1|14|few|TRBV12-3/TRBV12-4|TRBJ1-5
TGTGCCACCAGACGACAGGGTTCAGATCAGCCCCAGCATTTT
CATRRQGSDQPQHF
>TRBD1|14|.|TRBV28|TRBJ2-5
TGTGCCAGCAGTTTAACCGACAGGGGAGAGACCCAGTACTTC
CASSLTDRGETQYF
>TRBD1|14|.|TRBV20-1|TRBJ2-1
TGCAGTGCTTCAATGGGACAGGGTGGAGAGACCCAGTTCTTC
CSASMGQGGETQFF
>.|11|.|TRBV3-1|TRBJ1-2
TGTGCCAGCAGCCTGGGACGGGCAAGCACCTTC
CASSLGRASTF
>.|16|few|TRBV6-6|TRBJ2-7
TGTGCCAGCAGCAAGACTCACGGGGGCCGTTCCTACGAGCAGTACTTC
CASSKTHGGRSYEQYF
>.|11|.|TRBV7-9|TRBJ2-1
TGTGCCAGCATCGACTTCAATGAGCAGTTCTTC
CASIDFNEQFF
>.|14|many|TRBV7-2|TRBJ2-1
TGTGCCAGCAGCTTAGTATCGCGGTACAATGAGCAGTTCTTC
CASSLVSRYNEQFF
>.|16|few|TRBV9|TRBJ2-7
TGTGCCAGCAGCGTAGGCCCCTCCTTGCAGTCCTACGAGCAGTACTTC
CASSVGPSLQSYEQYF
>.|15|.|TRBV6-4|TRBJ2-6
TGTGCCAGCAGTCCAGAGGACTCTGGGGCCAACGTCCTGACTTTC
CASSPEDSGANVLTF
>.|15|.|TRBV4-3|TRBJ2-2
TGCGCCAGCAGCCCCATGGAGGGGCCCACCGGGGAGCTGTTTTTT
CASSPMEGPTGELFF
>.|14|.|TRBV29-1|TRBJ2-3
TGCAGCGTTGATGGCGGCGGCGGCACAGATACGCAGTATTTT
CSVDGGGGTDTQYF
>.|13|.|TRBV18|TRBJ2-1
TGTGCCAGCTCGCCCCCGATGAACAATGAGCAGTTCTTC
CASSPPMNNEQFF
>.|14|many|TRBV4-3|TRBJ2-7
TGCGCCAGCAGCCAAGATAAGGGCATCAGCGAGCAGTACTTC
CASSQDKGISEQYF
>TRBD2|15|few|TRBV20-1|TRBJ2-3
TGCAGTGCTAGGGAAACTAGCGGGAGGGCACGGACGCAGTATTTT
CSARETSGRARTQYF
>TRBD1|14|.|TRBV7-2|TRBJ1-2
TGTGCCTGCAGCCAAGGGACAGAAGCCTATGGCTACACCTTC
CACSQGTEAYGYTF
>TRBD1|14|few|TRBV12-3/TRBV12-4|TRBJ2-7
TGTGCCAGCAGACGCGGACAGGCATTCTACGAGCAGTACTTC
CASRRGQAFYEQYF
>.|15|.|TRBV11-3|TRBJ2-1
TGTGCCAGCAGCCCGGGACCCCCGCTCGGCAATGAGCAGTTCTTC
CASSPGPPLGNEQFF
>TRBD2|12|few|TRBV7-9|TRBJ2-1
TGTGCCAGCAGCCCTCGCCGGGGGGGGCAGTTCTTC
CASSPRRGGQFF
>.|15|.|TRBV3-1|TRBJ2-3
TGTGCCAGCAGCCAGATGCGGGATAGCACAGATACGCAGTATTTT
CASSQMRDSTDTQYF
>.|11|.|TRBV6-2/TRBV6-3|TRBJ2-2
TGTGCCAGCAGCCCTAGCCGGGAGCTGTTTTTT
CASSPSRELFF
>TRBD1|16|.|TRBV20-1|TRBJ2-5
TGCAGTGCGAGACAGGGCACAAGGGGCCTTAAAGAGACCCAGTACTTC
CSARQGTRGLKETQYF
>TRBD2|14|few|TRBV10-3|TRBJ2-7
TGTGCCATCAGTGAAGGGACTACGTCCTACGAGCAGTACTTC
CAISEGTTSYEQYF
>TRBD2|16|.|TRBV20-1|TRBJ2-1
TGCAGTGCCAGGCTAGCGGGAGGACTATCCTACAATGAGCAGTTCTTC
CSARLAGGLSYNEQFF
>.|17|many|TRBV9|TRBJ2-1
TGTGCCAGCAGCGGGGATGGGGGCGGGAGATCGTTCAATGAGCAGTTCTTC
CASSGDGGGRSFNEQFF
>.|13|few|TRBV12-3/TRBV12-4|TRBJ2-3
TGTGCCAGCAGCCCTTACTTCACAGATACGCAGTATTTT
CASSPYFTDTQYF
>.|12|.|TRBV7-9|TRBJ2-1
TGTGCCAGCAGCCGGTGGGTGAATGAGCAGTTCTTC
CASSRWVNEQFF
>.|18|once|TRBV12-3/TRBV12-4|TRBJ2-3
TGTGCCAGCAGTTTTTGGGTTAAGTTCCCGGTGTCGCGAGATACGCAGTATTTT
CASSFWVKFPVSRDTQYF
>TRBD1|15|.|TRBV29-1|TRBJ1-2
TGCAGCGTTGAAGATCCGGGACAGGGCAACTATGACTACACCTTC
CSVEDPGQGNYDYTF
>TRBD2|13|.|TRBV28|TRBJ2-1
TGTGCCAGTCTCCGGGGACTAGCTAGTGAGCAGTTCTTC
CASLRGLASEQFF
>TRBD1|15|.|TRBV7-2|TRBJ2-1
TGTGCCAGCGCACCGGGACAGGGTGGTATAGGTGAGCAGTTCTTC
CASAPGQGGIGEQFF
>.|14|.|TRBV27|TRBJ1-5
TGTGCCAGCAGTGGAAGGGGGAGCAATCAGCCCCAGCATTTT
CASSGRGSNQPQHF
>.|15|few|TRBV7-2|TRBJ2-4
TGTGCCAGCAGCTTAGTTTTGGGGTCCAAAAACATTCAGTACTTC
CASSLVLGSKNIQYF
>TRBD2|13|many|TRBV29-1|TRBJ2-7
TGCAGCGTTTTTGGTAGCGGGAGTTACGAGCAGTACTTC
CSVFGSGSYEQYF
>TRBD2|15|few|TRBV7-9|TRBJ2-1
TGTGTCAGCAGCCCTGGGACTAGCGTTGACAATGAGCAGTTCTTC
CVSSPGTSVDNEQFF
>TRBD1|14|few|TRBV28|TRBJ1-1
TGTGCCAGCAAACAACAGGGGATGAACACTGAAGCTTTCTTT
CASKQQGMNTEAFF
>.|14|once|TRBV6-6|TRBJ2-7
TGTGCCAGCCGTCGAACGGGGCAGGGCTACGAGCAGTACTTC
CASRRTGQGYEQYF
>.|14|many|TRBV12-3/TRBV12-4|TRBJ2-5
TGTGCCAGCAGTTTGGCGGGGGCAGGGGAGACCCAGTACTTC
CASSLAGAGETQYF
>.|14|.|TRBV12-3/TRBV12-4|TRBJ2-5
TGTGCCAGCAGTGCCAGGGGTGGACAAGAGACCCAGTACTTC
CASSARGGQETQYF
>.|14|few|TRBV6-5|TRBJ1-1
TGTGCCAGCAGTTACTCGGGGCACCTGGCTGAAGCTTTCTTT
CASSYSGHLAEAFF
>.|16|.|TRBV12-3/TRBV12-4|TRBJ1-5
TGTGCCAGCAGTTTAGCTTTTGGTGATTCTAATCAGCCCCAGCATTTT
CASSLAFGDSNQPQHF
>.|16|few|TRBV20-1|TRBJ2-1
TGCAGTGCTAGCGGAGCCGCGGTAAGCTCCTACAATGAGCAGTTCTTC
CSASGAAVSSYNEQFF
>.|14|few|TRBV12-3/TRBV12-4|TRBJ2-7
TGTGCCAGCACCCCTCCCGGGACGGCGGACGAGCAGTACTTC
CASTPPGTADEQYF
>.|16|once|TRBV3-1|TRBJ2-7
TGTGCCAGCAGCCAAGATCGGCGCAGGGCCAATTACGAGCAGTACTTC
CASSQDRRRANYEQYF
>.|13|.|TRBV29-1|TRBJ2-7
TGCAGCGTTGAAAATAGCAGCTCCTACGAGCAGTACTTC
CSVENSSSYEQYF
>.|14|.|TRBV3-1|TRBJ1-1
TGTGCCAGCAGCCAAGTGGGCGATAACACTGAAGCTTTCTTT
CASSQVGDNTEAFF
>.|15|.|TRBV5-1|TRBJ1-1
TGCGCCAGCAGCTGGGCTCGGACGGGGAACACTGAAGCTTTCTTT
CASSWARTGNTEAFF
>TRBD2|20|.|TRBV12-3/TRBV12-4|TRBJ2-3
TGTGCCAGCAGTTTAGGGCGGACTAGCGGGAGAGTCGGAAGCACAGATACGCAGTATTTT
CASSLGRTSGRVGSTDTQYF
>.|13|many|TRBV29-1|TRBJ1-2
TGCAGCGTTGAACGCGACGGACAGCGCGGCTACACCTTC
CSVERDGQRGYTF
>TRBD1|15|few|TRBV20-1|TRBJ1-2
TGCAGTAGCCTCCCCCGGACAGGAGCTAACTATGGCTACACCTTC
CSSLPRTGANYGYTF
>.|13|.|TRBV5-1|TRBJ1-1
TGCGCCAGCAGCTTGAGGGTGGATACTGAAGCTTTCTTT
CASSLRVDTEAFF